The 3 T cell receptor beta chains below all came from one sample that was sequenced in a study of cytomegalovirus exposure and HLA in healthy donors. Primers included in the PCR were 60 Vbeta and 13 Jbeta primers. Generated by immunoSEQ multiplex PCR, the TCRdb table keeps only in-frame clones and is missing some. The sample shows roughly 180,000 clones, approximately 82% of them seen only once. Sequences were obtained from PBMCs. These receptors were obtained from a male donor in good health and CMV-seronegative.

The chain combines TRBV15 with TRBJ1-2; D gene ambiguous. The CDR3 length is 14 residues. The germline V gene has CDR1 LNHNV and CDR2 YYDKDF (reference sequence). The V gene lost 0 bases and the J gene lost 8 bases, with 13 bases spanning the gap. The CDR3 DNA sequence: TGTGCCACCAGCAGAGATGCGCCTTCTCTCGGCTACACCTTC. Residues: CATSRDAPSLGYTF.

This chain connects TRBV5-1 to TRBJ2-2; 9 bases agree with TRBD1. CDR3 length: 16 amino acids. CDR1 and CDR2 (germline): SGHRS, YFSETQ. The junction had 15 bases not matched to a gene; V was cut back by 5 bases and J by 10 bases. The CDR3: CASRKTGTGTSEELFF. The CDR3 coding sequence is TGCGCCAGCAGAAAAACCGGGACAGGGACGTCCGAGGAGCTGTTTTTT.

Note on this clone: Its ends do not fully match the called genes, so a read error is possible. The V gene is TRBV7-9, the J gene TRBJ1-5; D not certain. The CDR3 is 14 residues long. Per the germline V gene, CDR1 is SEHNR and CDR2 is FQNEAQ (reference sequence). The CDR3 reads CSSSLASEYQPQHF. The CDR3 region has the DNA TGTTCCAGCAGCTTAGCTTCGGAGTACCAGCCCCAGCATTTT.